This TCR beta chain is from a study of CD8+ T cells in alopecia areata (dated by TCRdb to the late 2010s). In terms of the full investigation: The treated patients, all with moderate-to-severe alopecia areata, were enrolled in an open-label pilot trial of oral tofacitinib given at 5 to 10 mg twice daily. Patients received tofacitinib for 6 to 18 months and were then followed off drug for 6 months to check for delayed response and recurrence. Disease severity in treated patients was measured with the SALT score, which quantifies the percentage of affected scalp surface area. High-throughput TCRbeta sequencing was used to examine T cell clonal expansion in alopecia areata in both the C3H/HeJ mouse model and human patients. In humans, TCRbeta sequencing was performed on scalp tissue and on sorted CD4+ and CD8+ peripheral blood T cells from healthy controls and from patients with patchy or totalis/universalis alopecia areata. Tofacitinib-treated patients had biopsies at baseline and at 4 and 24 weeks of treatment, with a later scalp biopsy in several patients. Clonality in the scalp was compared among normal scalp (n=4), patchy alopecia areata scalp (n=8), and alopecia totalis/universalis scalp (n=8). The RNA source kit depended on sample type: the PAXgene miRNA kit for fixed scalp, the miRNeasy kit for PBMCs, and the RNeasy kit for mouse skin. TCRbeta CDR3 regions were amplified by immunoSEQ multiplex PCR with 35 Vbeta forward and 13 Jbeta reverse primers.

The CDR3 numbers 12 residues from cysteine through phenylalanine. Here the CDR3 DNA is all that survives: 36 bases in frame from base 1. For CDR1 and CDR2, the germline V gene lists SGHDT and YYEEEE. V is shortened by 1 base, J by 10 bases, and the region joining them spans 6 bases. Libraries were prepared through the immunoSEQ multiplex PCR assay. RNA was extracted from all samples and reverse transcribed into cDNA as template for TCR sequencing. First-strand cDNA was synthesized using SuperScript III with a 2:1 mix of oligo-dT and random hexamers. A synthetic immune receptor repertoire was used to measure amplification bias, and any remaining bias was corrected computationally. Processing in the source paper ran as follows. Raw reads were preprocessed to remove errors, and CDR3 was defined according to IMGT conventions as the region from the conserved cysteine to phenylalanine. Clonality was computed as 1 minus the Shannon entropy, with the entropy normalized by log2 of the number of productive unique TCRs. CD4 or CD8 identity of scalp clones was inferred by cross-referencing scalp TCRbeta sequences with sorted blood CD4 and CD8 repertoires. Imported from immuneACCESS, the table was reduced by TCRdb to in-frame sequences with V and J called. These copies leave out some clones; in studies compared against another copy, an unresolved V gene accounts for under half, and the cause of the remainder is not known. V, J and clone size reflect that table, while D and trimming were determined from the DNA. This sample comprises about 200,000 clones, about 60% of them detected only once. Approximately 3.5% of the sample lies in the top ten.

Points on this clone: It has no known antigen specificity. Base qualities are not at hand, and no much larger clone is one base apart.

Results and caveats for the whole study, not just this receptor: Unlike mouse skin, where gammadelta T cells dominate, normal human skin contains resident alphabeta T cells that get sequenced too, which complicates analysis of the scalp TCR repertoire. Because the treated cohort was small and had only one nonresponder, larger studies are needed to examine links between baseline CD8+ expansion and response. Tofacitinib significantly lowered scalp clonality and the number of expanded CD8+ clones among the top 100 scalp clones. Shared TCR sequences between patients were less evident than in mice, which may be partly attributable to HLA diversity in the patient population. Compared with normal scalp, lesional scalp had higher clonality and more expanded CD8+ clones, particularly in alopecia totalis/universalis, a pattern that suggests antigenic drive. During tofacitinib treatment, many expanded lesional clones stuck around in both scalp and blood, and this persistence may partly explain why relapse happens after treatment is stopped.

Taken with the paper, the label for time point translates to: around 4 weeks on oral tofacitinib. The sample's treatment or condition, from its label and the paper: oral pan-JAK inhibitor, 5-10 mg twice daily. Lesional scalp punch biopsies and peripheral blood were obtained from alopecia areata patients. PBMCs were separated by density centrifugation and stained for CD3, CD4 and CD8, after which CD4+ and CD8+ T cells were sorted on a FACSAria. This specimen consisted of CD4+ T cells sorted from blood, obtained at week 4, from a patient treated with tofacitinib. The source is a human donor with alopecia areata. Recombination joined TRBV5-6 with TRBJ1-6, with the D gene not confidently named. The DNA reads as follows: TGTGCCAGCAGCTTGACAGACTCACCCCTCCACTTT. Its protein product is CASSLTDSPLHF. Beyond the CDR3, the reference TRBV5-6 and TRBJ1-6 genes provide the residues; the full variable domain reads: DAGVTQSPTHLIKTRGQQVTLRCSPKSGHDTVSWYQQALGQGPQFIFQYYEEEERQRGNFPDRFSGHQFPNYSSELNVNALLLGDSALYLCASSLTDSPLHFGNGTRLTVT.